This entry lists 12 T cell receptor beta chains sequenced from one sample in a study of blood T cells in healthy people across ages. PCR was performed a second time for about 6 to 11 cycles using a sample-barcoded 5' primer and a J-beta primer mix. TCRdb redid the calling of the 5' RACE reads with MiXCR, one entry per CDR3 protein. The sample consists of 800,000 or so distinct CDR3 sequences, about 62% of them appearing once. The sequencing input was blood. The receptors stem from a man aged 30-40 years in good health.

The CDR3 sequence is CASSPQNNEQFF. The CDR3 nucleotides read TGTGCCAGCAGCCCCCAGAACAATGAGCAGTTCTTC. The J gene is TRBJ2-1, the V gene TRBV7-9, with D hard to call. Germline CDR1 is SEHNR and CDR2 is FQNEAQ (reference sequence). Trimming pared 5 bases from V and 5 bases from J, leaving 7 bases between. This CDR3 is built from 12 residues. Variable domain in full (rest from reference TRBV7-9 and TRBJ2-1): DTGVSQNPRHKITKRGQNVTFRCDPISEHNRLYWYRQTLGQGPEFLTYFQNEAQLEKSRLLSDRFSAERPKGSFSTLEIQRTEQGDSAMYLCASSPQNNEQFFGPGTRLTVL.

There are a few counts of this clonotype. At one of its ends the junction is not consistent with the germline gene, which may arise from a read error. J is TRBJ2-3 and V is TRBV5-1, with D uncertain. There are 13 residues in the CDR3. Germline V gene sequence: CDR1 SGHRS, CDR2 YFSETQ. CDR3 in amino acids: CASSFDSTDTQYF. The CDR3 DNA follows: TGTGCCAGCAGCTTCGACAGCACAGATACGCAGTATTTT.

The chain has TRBV5-1 and TRBJ2-3, with D unresolved. The CDR3 is made up of 15 amino acids. Trimming cost V 4 bases and J 4 bases, with 16 bases left between them. In germline, CDR1 is SGHRS, CDR2 YFSETQ. CDR3 sequence reads: CASSDGQIVADTQYF. In nucleotides, the CDR3 is TGCGCCAGCAGCGACGGCCAAATCGTCGCAGATACGCAGTATTTT.

The chain combines TRBV20-1 with TRBJ2-7, with 7 bases aligning to TRBD2. Germline CDR1 is DFQATT and CDR2 is SNEGSKA (reference sequence). V lost 0 bases, J lost 6 bases, and 11 bases stayed unmatched. This CDR3 is 15 amino acids long. CDR3: CSARDRGWAGVEQYF. CDR3 sequence (DNA): TGCAGTGCTAGAGATCGGGGTTGGGCGGGGGTCGAGCAGTACTTC.

This clonotype was observed a few times. The genes are TRBV5-6 and TRBJ2-6; D gene ambiguous. The CDR3 runs 13 residues. The V end was cut by 4 bases, the J end by 4 bases, with 6 bases between. Germline CDR1 reads SGHDT; CDR2 reads YYEEEE. CDR3 bases: TGTGCCAGCAGCGCCCTAGGGGCCAACGTCCTGACTTTC. The encoded protein is CASSALGANVLTF.

The V and J genes are TRBV10-3 and TRBJ2-7; D gene unclear. Trimming shortened V by 3 bases and J by 5 bases, and 5 bases separated the two germline ends. The CDR3 runs 11 residues. Germline V gene sequence: CDR1 ENHRY, CDR2 SYGVKD. CDR3 protein: CAISDQDEQYF. The DNA of the CDR3 is TGTGCCATCAGTGACCAGGACGAGCAGTACTTC.

The rearrangement uses TRBV7-3 and TRBJ1-5; 7 bases are a match to TRBD1. Losses at the gene ends were 5 bases for V and 3 bases for J; bases not matched to a gene: 10. Germline-derived CDR1 and CDR2 are SGHTA and FQGTGA. CDR3 size: 16 residues. In DNA, the CDR3 is TGTGCCAGCAGCCCCGACAGGGAACGCCCCAATCAGCCCCAGCATTTT. The encoded protein is CASSPDRERPNQPQHF.

CDR3: CASSSPFGTTHNNEQFF. Here the CDR3 DNA reads TGTGCCAGCAGTTCACCTTTCGGGACTACTCACAACAATGAGCAGTTCTTC. The chain employs TRBV7-8 and TRBJ2-1, with 7 bases that match TRBD2. The trim removed 6 bases at V and 5 bases at J, leaving 16 bases unmatched. The CDR3 has 17 residues. Per the germline V gene, CDR1 is SGHVS and CDR2 is FQNEAQ.

This chain links TRBV30 with TRBJ1-2, with 8 bases identical to TRBD1. This CDR3 spans 13 amino acids. The germline V gene encodes CDR1 GTSNPN and CDR2 SVGIG (reference sequence). V shed 5 bases, J shed 8 bases, and the junction held 10 bases outside the gene matches. This chain's CDR3 is CAWWGVTGDGYTF. CDR3 nucleotide sequence: TGTGCCTGGTGGGGGGTGACAGGGGACGGCTACACCTTC.

The V and J genes are TRBV7-9 and TRBJ2-1; D remains unclear. The CDR3 totals 11 residues. Trimming took off 3 bases at V and 10 bases at J, with 7 bases between the two ends. CDR1 SEHNR and CDR2 FQNEAQ come from the germline V gene (reference sequence). DNA of the CDR3: TGTGCCAGCAGCTTCAGCCCCGAGCAGTTCTTC. This translates into CASSFSPEQFF.

The V call is TRBV7-8, the J call TRBJ1-5; the match to TRBD1 covers 8 bases. Unmatched junction bases numbered 6, after V lost 1 base and J lost 4 bases. The CDR3 sequence is 16 residues long. The germline V gene has CDR1 SGHVS and CDR2 FQNEAQ. The CDR3 region is CASSLEPDRGNQPQHF. As DNA, the CDR3 is TGTGCCAGCAGCTTAGAACCCGACAGGGGAAATCAGCCCCAGCATTTT.

With regard to this clonotype: At one boundary the junction diverges from the germline segment, which might be a read error. The chain combines TRBV20-1 with TRBJ2-3; D remains unclear. In germline, CDR1 is DFQATT, CDR2 SNEGSKA (reference sequence). The CDR3 runs to 17 residues. The CDR3 protein is CSARDLIGRPSLDTRYF. CDR3 nucleotide sequence: TGCAGTGCTAGAGATCTTATTGGTCGACCGTCCCTAGATACGCGGTATTTT.